This T cell receptor beta chain was sequenced for a study of T cell clonotyping in hematopoietic cell transplantation. Here immunoSEQ multiplex PCR was the method, and the copy in TCRdb shows in-frame clones only, minus some. Among 65,000 to 75,000 clones, over 90% were seen once, and the ten largest hold more than 1.5%. Study-wide results and caveats: Pathologically expanded recipient clonotypes increased progressively from day 30 to day 180 as diversity fell.

Germline V gene data show CDR1 as SGHTA and CDR2 as FQGNSA. This CDR3 is built from 14 residues. Trimming removed 5 bases from V and 0 bases from J; junction bases left unmatched: 2. Points on this clone: Antigen: not known.

This receptor was identified in a man aged 50-59 years in good health. Some clones in this sample may be carry-over from other donors' samples. The chain combines TRBV7-2 with TRBJ2-7; 9 positions agree with TRBD2. The sequenced sample was peripheral blood mononuclear cells. Here the CDR3 DNA reads TGTGCCAGCAGCGGTAGCGGGAGCTCCTACGAGCAGTACTTC. Protein product: CASSGSGSSYEQYF.